The 16 T cell receptor beta chains reported below all come from one sample, sequenced in a study of cytomegalovirus exposure and HLA in healthy donors. Sequenced by immunoSEQ multiplex PCR; TCRdb stores in-frame clones only, minus some. The table shows 150,000 to 170,000 clones, with less than 90% occurring only once. Sample: PBMCs. All receptors derive from a man younger than 35 in good health and CMV-seropositive.

Here the CDR3 reads CASSDSAGGKDTQYF. The CDR3 DNA sequence: TGTGCCAGCAGTGACTCGGCGGGAGGGAAAGATACGCAGTATTTT. This chain links TRBV6-4 with TRBJ2-3, with TRBD2 matching over 9 bases. Germline V lookup: CDR1 MRHNA, CDR2 SNTAGT. The CDR3 runs to 15 residues. With V trimmed by 0 bases and J by 5 bases, 3 bases remained unmatched.

The V call is TRBV5-1, the J call TRBJ1-1; D gene ambiguous. Germline CDR1 reads SGHRS; CDR2 reads YFSETQ. The CDR3 extends over 14 amino acids. Trimming removed 2 bases at V and 1 base at J, with 9 bases between. CDR3 coding DNA: TGCGCCAGCAGCTTTAACAACCAGAACACTGAAGCTTTCTTT. It translates to CASSFNNQNTEAFF.

This rearrangement joins TRBV7-9 to TRBJ2-5; TRBD1 matches 7 bases. V was clipped by 1 base and J by 3 bases; unmatched bases: 5. The length of the CDR3 is 15 residues. Germline V CDR1 and CDR2: SEHNR, FQNEAQ (reference sequence). The CDR3: CASSLETGCKETQYF. For the CDR3, the DNA is TGTGCCAGCAGCTTAGAGACAGGGTGTAAAGAGACCCAGTACTTC. Using reference TRBV7-9 and TRBJ2-5 for the parts outside the CDR3, the full variable domain is DTGVSQNPRHKITKRGQNVTFRCDPISEHNRLYWYRQTLGQGPEFLTYFQNEAQLEKSRLLSDRFSAERPKGSFSTLEIQRTEQGDSAMYLCASSLETGCKETQYFGPGTRLLVL.

The rearrangement uses TRBV5-4 and TRBJ1-2; 8 bases match TRBD1. The CDR3 is 12 amino acids. The germline CDR1 and CDR2 sequences are SGHNT and YYREEE (reference sequence). V gave up 7 bases and J gave up 8 bases; unmatched junction bases: 7. Written as DNA, the CDR3 is TGTGCCAGCTCCGGACAGGGCGGGGGCTACACCTTC. It codes for CASSGQGGGYTF.

This CDR3 reads CASSPGQGATDTQYF. CDR3 in DNA: TGTGCCAGCTCACCAGGTCAGGGTGCCACAGATACGCAGTATTTT. This chain links TRBV18 with TRBJ2-3, with D maybe TRBD1 (5 bases). Germline lookup yields CDR1 KGHSH and CDR2 LQKENI. This CDR3 has 15 amino acids. V shed 2 bases and J shed 2 bases, with 11 bases lying between them.

The rearrangement uses TRBV10-3 and TRBJ2-5, with D tentatively TRBD1 (6 bases). CDR1 is ENHRY, CDR2 SYGVKD, per germline. This CDR3 spans 13 amino acids. V was cut by 3 bases and J by 5 bases, with 10 bases left in between. CDR3 in amino acids: CAISETGLETQYF. Here the CDR3 DNA reads TGTGCCATCAGTGAAACAGGGTTGGAGACCCAGTACTTC.

This chain links TRBV5-6 with TRBJ2-7; TRBD1 is a possible D gene (5 bases). V was cut by 0 bases and J by 1 base, with 11 bases left in between. Germline CDR1 is SGHDT and CDR2 is YYEEEE. The CDR3 has 15 residues. In DNA form, the CDR3 reads TGTGCCAGCAGCTTGGGGACACTGAATTCCTACGAGCAGTACTTC. It yields the protein CASSLGTLNSYEQYF.

This chain links TRBV6-5 with TRBJ2-7; TRBD2 matches at 7 bases. V lost 6 bases to trimming and J lost 2 bases; unmatched junction nucleotides: 4. This CDR3 has 13 residues. The germline V gene has CDR1 MNHEY and CDR2 SVGAGI. CDR3 sequence reads: CASSRGSPYEQYF. The CDR3, as DNA: TGTGCCAGCAGCCGCGGGAGCCCCTACGAGCAGTACTTC.

In nucleotides, the CDR3 is TGCAGCGTTGGAGCGGGAGCGAAAAACATTCAGTACTTC. Protein: CSVGAGAKNIQYF. This chain links TRBV29-1 with TRBJ2-4, with 8 bases fitting TRBD2. CDR1 is SQVTM, CDR2 ANQGSEA, per germline. V gave up 4 bases and J gave up 4 bases; unmatched junction bases: 3. The CDR3 loop spans 13 amino acids.

The chain combines TRBV29-1 with TRBJ2-1; 7 bases map to TRBD2. CDR3 length: 15 amino acids. Trimming cost V 4 bases and J 8 bases; bases outside gene matches: 14. Germline V gives CDR1 SQVTM, CDR2 ANQGSEA. The CDR3 region is CSVAGSGIYTDEQFF. CDR3 nucleotide sequence: TGCAGCGTTGCGGGGAGCGGGATCTACACCGATGAGCAGTTCTTC.

The chain recombines TRBV4-3 with TRBJ2-7, with TRBD2 matching 7 bases. CDR1 and CDR2 (germline): LGHNA, YSLEER. This CDR3 is 14 amino acids long. V shed 3 bases and J 6 bases; nucleotides not matched to a gene: 8. The CDR3 here is CASSHTSASGEQYF. CDR3 sequence (DNA): TGCGCCAGCAGCCATACTAGCGCGAGTGGCGAGCAGTACTTC.

J is TRBJ1-6 and V is TRBV7-9, with TRBD1 as a possible D gene (5 bases). The V end lost 3 bases, the J end lost 3 bases, and 15 bases lay between the germline ends. The germline CDR1 and CDR2 sequences are SEHNR and FQNEAQ (reference sequence). This CDR3 contains 17 residues. In DNA, the CDR3 is TGTGCCAGCAGCTTTACGGACCCGACAGTCTATAATTCACCCCTCCACTTT. Translation: CASSFTDPTVYNSPLHF.

The chain combines TRBV9 with TRBJ1-2, with a possible D match to TRBD1 (5 bases). V was trimmed by 1 base and J by 2 bases, leaving 12 bases between them. Germline V gives CDR1 SGDLS, CDR2 YYNGEE. This CDR3 has 15 residues. For the CDR3, the DNA is TGTGCCAGCAGCGTATGGGGGGATTCGAACTATGGCTACACCTTC. Its protein is CASSVWGDSNYGYTF.

The genes are TRBV5-1 and TRBJ1-1; 10 bases line up with TRBD1. Per the germline V gene, CDR1 is SGHRS and CDR2 is YFSETQ. V dropped 4 bases and J dropped 2; count of bases not matched to a gene: 8. The CDR3 consists of 16 residues. Written as DNA, the CDR3 is TGCGCCAGCAGCCGCAGGGACAGGGGTAGTAACACTGAAGCTTTCTTT. Translated: CASSRRDRGSNTEAFF.

The CDR3 coding sequence is TGTGCCAGCAGCCTGGCTAGCGGGGGGGCCGCCTACGAGCAGTACTTC. Amino acid sequence: CASSLASGGAAYEQYF. The chain recombines TRBV7-2 with TRBJ2-7; 12 bases agree with TRBD2. Trimming cost V 5 bases and J 2 bases; bases outside gene matches: 7. This CDR3 is 16 amino acids long. CDR1 is SGHTA and CDR2 is FQGNSA in the germline V gene.

The chain has TRBV5-1 and TRBJ1-1; D gene ambiguous. V lost 1 base, J lost 1 base, and 14 bases lay in between. The CDR3 spans 16 residues. Germline V gene sequence: CDR1 SGHRS, CDR2 YFSETQ. The CDR3 bases are TGCGCCAGCAGCTTGTCGGGAGGCACACCGAACACTGAAGCTTTCTTT. Its translation is CASSLSGGTPNTEAFF.